This TCR beta chain was found in a study of blood T cell repertoires in COVID-19. Study overall: Material from acute and convalescent COVID-19 was sourced from the United States, Italy and Spain. T cells, B-cell-depleted T cells, or PBMCs provided the cDNA or gDNA that served as material.

Trimming stripped 3 bases from V and 6 bases from J, with 8 bases between. The CDR3 spans 12 residues. Germline loops: CDR1 WNHNN, CDR2 SYGVQD (reference sequence). In the original processing: Amplification of reference gene primers provided the estimated nucleated cell counts. Profiled with immunoSEQ multiplex PCR; TCRdb holds only in-frame clones, not every one. That table is the source of V, J and clone size, and D and trimming were worked out from the DNA. Of around 130,000 clones in the sample, about 89% were seen once. This clone was observed a single time. The J gene is TRBJ1-2, the V gene TRBV10-1; perhaps TRBD1 as D (6 bases). This TCR came from a man in his fifties with active or convalescent COVID-19. The sequenced sample consisted of peripheral blood. CDR3 sequence (DNA): TGCGCCAGCAGTGATACAGGGCATGGCTACACCTTC. Translated, it gives CASSDTGHGYTF.